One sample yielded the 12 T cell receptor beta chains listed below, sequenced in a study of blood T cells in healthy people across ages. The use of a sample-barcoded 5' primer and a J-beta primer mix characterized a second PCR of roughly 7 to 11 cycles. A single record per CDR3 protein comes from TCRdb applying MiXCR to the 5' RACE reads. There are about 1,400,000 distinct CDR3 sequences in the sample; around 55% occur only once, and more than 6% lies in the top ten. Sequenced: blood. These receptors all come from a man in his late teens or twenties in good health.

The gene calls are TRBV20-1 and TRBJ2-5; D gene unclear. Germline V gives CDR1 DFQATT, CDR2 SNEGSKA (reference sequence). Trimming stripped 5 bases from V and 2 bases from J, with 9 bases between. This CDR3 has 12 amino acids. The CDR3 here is CSAALQQETQYF. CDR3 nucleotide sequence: TGCAGTGCTGCCTTGCAGCAAGAGACCCAGTACTTC.

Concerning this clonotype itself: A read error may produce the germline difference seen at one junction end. This chain's CDR3 is CACSLRDRGVYEQYF. CDR3 nucleotides: TGTGCCTGCAGTTTACGAGACAGGGGGGTCTACGAGCAGTACTTC. The chain recombines TRBV28 with TRBJ2-4; 9 bases are a match to TRBD1. Matching the DNA end better, TRBJ2-7 makes the J call doubtful. CDR3 length: 15 amino acids. Germline CDR1 MDHEN, CDR2 SYDVKM.

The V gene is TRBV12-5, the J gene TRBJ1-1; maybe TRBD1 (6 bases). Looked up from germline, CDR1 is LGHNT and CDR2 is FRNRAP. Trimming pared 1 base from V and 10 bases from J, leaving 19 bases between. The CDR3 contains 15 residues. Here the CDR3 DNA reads TGTGCTAGTGGTTTGGACCGGACAATTCAAGGGGGAGCTTTCTTT. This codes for CASGLDRTIQGGAFF.

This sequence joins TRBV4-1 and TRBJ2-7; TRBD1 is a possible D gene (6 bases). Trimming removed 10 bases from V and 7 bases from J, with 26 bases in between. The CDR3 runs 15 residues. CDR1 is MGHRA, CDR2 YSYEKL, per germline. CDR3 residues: CATAWGPNGDNEQYF. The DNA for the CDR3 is TGCGCCACCGCCTGGGGGCCCAACGGCGACAATGAGCAGTACTTC.

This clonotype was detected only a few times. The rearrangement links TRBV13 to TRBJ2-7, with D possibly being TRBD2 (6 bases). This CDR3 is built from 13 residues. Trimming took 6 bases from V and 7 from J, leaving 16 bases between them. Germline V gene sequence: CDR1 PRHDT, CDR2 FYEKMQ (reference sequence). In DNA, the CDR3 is TGTGCCAGCAGACGGGGGACGGCTCGGGAGCAGTACTTC. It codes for CASRRGTAREQYF.

The CDR3 nucleotides are TGCGCCAGCAGCTACGGGGGACCTCGGGAAAAACTGTTTTTT. Amino acid sequence: CASSYGGPREKLFF. The gene calls are TRBV4-3 and TRBJ1-4; possibly TRBD1 for D (5 bases). Between the trimmed V and J ends, which lost 5 bases and 8 bases, there was a span of 15 bases. Germline lookup yields CDR1 LGHNA and CDR2 YSLEER. The CDR3 consists of 14 residues.

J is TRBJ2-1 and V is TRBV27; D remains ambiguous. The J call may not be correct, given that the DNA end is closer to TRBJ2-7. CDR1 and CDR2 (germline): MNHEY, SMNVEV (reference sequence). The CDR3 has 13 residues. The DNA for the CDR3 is TGTGCCAGCAGTGTAGGTCTCTACAATGAGCAGTACTTC. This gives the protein CASSVGLYNEQYF.

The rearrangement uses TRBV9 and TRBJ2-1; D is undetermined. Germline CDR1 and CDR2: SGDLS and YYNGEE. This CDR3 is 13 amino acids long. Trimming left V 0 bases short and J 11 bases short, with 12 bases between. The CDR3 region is CASSVGGDNQQFF. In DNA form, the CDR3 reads TGTGCCAGCAGCGTAGGTGGAGACAACCAGCAGTTCTTC.

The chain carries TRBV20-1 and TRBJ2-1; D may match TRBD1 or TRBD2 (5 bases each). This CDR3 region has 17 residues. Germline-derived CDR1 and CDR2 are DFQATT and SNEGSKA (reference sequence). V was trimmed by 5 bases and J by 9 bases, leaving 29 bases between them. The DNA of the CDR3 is TGCAGTGCTTCTCCCCCGGGTGGGGACCTCATCCGGATTGAGCAGTTCTTC. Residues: CSASPPGGDLIRIEQFF.

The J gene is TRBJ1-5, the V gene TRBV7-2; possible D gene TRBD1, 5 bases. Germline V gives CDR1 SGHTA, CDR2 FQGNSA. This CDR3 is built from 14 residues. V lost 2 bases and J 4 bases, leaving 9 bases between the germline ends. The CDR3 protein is CASSLSRANQPQHF. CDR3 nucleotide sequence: TGTGCCAGCAGCTTATCCAGGGCTAATCAGCCCCAGCATTTT.

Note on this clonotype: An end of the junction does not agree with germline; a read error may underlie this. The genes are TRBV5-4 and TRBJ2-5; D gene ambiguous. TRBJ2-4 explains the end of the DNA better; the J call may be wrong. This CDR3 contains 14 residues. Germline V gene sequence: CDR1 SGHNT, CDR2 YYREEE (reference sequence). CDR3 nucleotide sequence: TGTGCCTGCAGCTTGATAGAGGCGAGGAACATTCAGTACTTC. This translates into CACSLIEARNIQYF.

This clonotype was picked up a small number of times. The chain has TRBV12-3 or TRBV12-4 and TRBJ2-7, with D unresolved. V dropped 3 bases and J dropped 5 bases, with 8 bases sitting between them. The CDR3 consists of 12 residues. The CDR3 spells CASSFRADEQYF. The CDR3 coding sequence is TGTGCCAGCAGTTTCCGGGCGGACGAGCAGTACTTC.